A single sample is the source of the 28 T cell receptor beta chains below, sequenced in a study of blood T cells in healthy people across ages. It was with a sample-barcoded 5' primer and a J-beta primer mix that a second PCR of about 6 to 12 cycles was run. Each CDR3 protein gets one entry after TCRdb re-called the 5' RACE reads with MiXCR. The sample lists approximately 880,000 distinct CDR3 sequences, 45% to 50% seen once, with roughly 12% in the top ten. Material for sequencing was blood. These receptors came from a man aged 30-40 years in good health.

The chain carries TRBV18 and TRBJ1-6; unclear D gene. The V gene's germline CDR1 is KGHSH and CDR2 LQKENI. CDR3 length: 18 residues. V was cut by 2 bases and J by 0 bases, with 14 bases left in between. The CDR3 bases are TGTGCCAGCTCACCATGGCCTGTGGCGAGCTCCTATAATTCACCCCTCCACTTT. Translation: CASSPWPVASSYNSPLHF.

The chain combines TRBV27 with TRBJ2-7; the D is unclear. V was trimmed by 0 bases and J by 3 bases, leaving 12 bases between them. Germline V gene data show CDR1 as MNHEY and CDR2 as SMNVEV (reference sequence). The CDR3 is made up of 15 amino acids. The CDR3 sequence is CASSLSDTANYEQYF. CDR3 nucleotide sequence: TGTGCCAGCAGTTTATCAGACACCGCAAACTACGAGCAGTACTTC.

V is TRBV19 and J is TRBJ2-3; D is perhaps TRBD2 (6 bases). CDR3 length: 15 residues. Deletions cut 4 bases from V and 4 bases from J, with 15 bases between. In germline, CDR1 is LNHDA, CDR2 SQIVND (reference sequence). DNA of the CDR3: TGTGCCAGTAGTACACCGGGAGTAATCCCAGATACGCAGTATTTT. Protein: CASSTPGVIPDTQYF.

This CDR3 reads CASSPAGTAHTEAFF. The DNA for the CDR3 is TGTGCCAGCAGCCCCGCCGGGACAGCGCACACTGAAGCTTTCTTT. The V and J genes are TRBV7-2 and TRBJ1-1, with 7 bases lining up with TRBD1. This CDR3 has 15 residues. With 5 bases clipped from V and 3 bases from J, the junction kept 9 bases outside the gene matches. Looked up from germline, CDR1 is SGHTA and CDR2 is FQGNSA.

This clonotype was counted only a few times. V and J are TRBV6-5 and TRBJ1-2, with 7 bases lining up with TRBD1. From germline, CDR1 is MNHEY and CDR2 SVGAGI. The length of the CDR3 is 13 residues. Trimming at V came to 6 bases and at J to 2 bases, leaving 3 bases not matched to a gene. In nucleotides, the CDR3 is TGTGCCAGCAGATCGACAGGGAACTATGGCTACACCTTC. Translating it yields CASRSTGNYGYTF.

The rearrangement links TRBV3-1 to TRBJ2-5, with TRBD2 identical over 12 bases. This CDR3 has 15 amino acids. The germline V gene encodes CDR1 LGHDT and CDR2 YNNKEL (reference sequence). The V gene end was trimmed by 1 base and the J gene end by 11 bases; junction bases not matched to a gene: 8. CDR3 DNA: TGTGCCAGCAGCCAAGTAGCGCCTAGCGGGGGGGAGCAGTACTTC. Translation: CASSQVAPSGGEQYF.

The CDR3 DNA reads as TGTGCCAGCAGTCCTGCTGGGACGGTTAGCACAGATACGCAGTATTTT. It specifies CASSPAGTVSTDTQYF. J is TRBJ2-3 and V is TRBV12-3 or TRBV12-4, with D possibly called TRBD1 or TRBD2 (5 bases each). This CDR3 is built from 16 residues. V gave up 5 bases and J gave up 0 bases, with 15 bases separating them.

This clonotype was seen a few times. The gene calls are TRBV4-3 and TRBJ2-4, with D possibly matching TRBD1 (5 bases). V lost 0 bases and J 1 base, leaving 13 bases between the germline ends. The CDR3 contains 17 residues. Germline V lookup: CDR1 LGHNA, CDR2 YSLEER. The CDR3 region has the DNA TGCGCCAGCAGCCAAGATAAAAGTTCAGGGGCCAAAAACATTCAGTACTTC. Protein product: CASSQDKSSGAKNIQYF.

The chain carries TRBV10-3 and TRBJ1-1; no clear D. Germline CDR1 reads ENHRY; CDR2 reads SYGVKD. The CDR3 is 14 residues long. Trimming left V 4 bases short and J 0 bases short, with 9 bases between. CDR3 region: CAISGDYMNTEAFF. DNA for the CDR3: TGTGCCATCAGTGGGGATTACATGAACACTGAAGCTTTCTTT.

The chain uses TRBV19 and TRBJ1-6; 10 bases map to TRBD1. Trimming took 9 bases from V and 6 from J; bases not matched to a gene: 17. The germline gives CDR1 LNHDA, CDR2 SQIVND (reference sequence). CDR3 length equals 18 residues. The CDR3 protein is CASRSGTGERGGNSPLHF. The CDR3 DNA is TGTGCCAGCCGATCGGGGACAGGGGAACGAGGTGGTAATTCACCCCTCCACTTT.

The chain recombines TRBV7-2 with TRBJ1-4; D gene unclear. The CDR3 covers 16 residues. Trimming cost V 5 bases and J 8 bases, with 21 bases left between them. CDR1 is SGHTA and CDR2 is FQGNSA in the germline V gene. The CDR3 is CASSPQEFGVREKLFF. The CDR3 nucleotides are TGTGCCAGCAGCCCCCAGGAGTTTGGGGTTAGGGAAAAACTGTTTTTT.

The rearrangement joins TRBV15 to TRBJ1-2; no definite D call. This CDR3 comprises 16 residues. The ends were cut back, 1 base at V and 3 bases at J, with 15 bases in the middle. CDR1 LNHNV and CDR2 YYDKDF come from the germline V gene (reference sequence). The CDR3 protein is CATSRVSQRTDYGYTF. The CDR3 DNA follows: TGTGCCACCAGCAGAGTTTCCCAACGGACCGACTATGGCTACACCTTC.

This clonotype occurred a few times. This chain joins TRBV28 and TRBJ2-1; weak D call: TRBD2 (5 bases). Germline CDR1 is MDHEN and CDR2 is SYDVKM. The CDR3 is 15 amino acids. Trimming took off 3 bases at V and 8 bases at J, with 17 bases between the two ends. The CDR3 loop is CASSFPPGSAYEQFF. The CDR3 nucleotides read TGTGCCAGCAGTTTCCCCCCGGGGTCAGCATATGAGCAGTTCTTC.

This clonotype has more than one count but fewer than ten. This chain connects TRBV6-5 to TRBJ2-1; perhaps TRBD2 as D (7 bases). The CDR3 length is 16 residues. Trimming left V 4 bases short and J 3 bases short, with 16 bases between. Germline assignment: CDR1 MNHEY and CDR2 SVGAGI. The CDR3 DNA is TGTGCCAGCAGTTTGGGGGGCGGGGGAGGCTACAATGAGCAGTTCTTC. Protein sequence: CASSLGGGGGYNEQFF.

The CDR3 region is CSALTSEKLFF. The CDR3 DNA is TGCAGTGCTCTAACGAGTGAAAAACTGTTTTTT. This chain uses TRBV20-1 with TRBJ1-4; D unclear. From germline, CDR1 is DFQATT and CDR2 SNEGSKA (reference sequence). V was pared by 5 bases and J by 7 bases, with 8 bases between. The CDR3 extends over 11 amino acids.

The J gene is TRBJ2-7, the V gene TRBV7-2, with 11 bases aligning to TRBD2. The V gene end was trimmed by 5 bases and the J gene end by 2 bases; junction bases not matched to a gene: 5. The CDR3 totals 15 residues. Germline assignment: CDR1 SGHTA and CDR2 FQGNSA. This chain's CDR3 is CASSTSTSGTYEQYF. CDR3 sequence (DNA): TGTGCCAGCAGCACCTCGACTAGCGGGACCTACGAGCAGTACTTC.

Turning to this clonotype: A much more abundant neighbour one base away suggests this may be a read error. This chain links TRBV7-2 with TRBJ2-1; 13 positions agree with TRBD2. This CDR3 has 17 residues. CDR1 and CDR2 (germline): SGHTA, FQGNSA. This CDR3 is CASSLGSTSGGYNEQLF. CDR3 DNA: TGTGCCAGCAGCTTGGGATCGACTAGCGGGGGGTACAATGAGCAGTTATTC.

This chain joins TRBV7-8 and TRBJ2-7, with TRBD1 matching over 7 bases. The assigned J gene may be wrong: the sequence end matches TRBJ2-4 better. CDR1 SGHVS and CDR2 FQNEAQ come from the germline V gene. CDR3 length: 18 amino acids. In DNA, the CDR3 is TGTGCCAGCAGCTTAGACCCGGGACAGCACCGGACTAAAAACATTCAGTACTTC. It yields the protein CASSLDPGQHRTKNIQYF.

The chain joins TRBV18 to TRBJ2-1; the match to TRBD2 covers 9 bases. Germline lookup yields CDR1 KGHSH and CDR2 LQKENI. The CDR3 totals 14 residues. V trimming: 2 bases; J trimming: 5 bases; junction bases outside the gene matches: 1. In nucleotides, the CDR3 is TGTGCCAGCTCACCAAGACTAGCGGACAATGAGCAGTTCTTC. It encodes CASSPRLADNEQFF.

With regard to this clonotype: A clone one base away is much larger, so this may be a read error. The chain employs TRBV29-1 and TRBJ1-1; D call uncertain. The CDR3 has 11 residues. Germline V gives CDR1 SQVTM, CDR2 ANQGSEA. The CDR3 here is CSAELDAEAFF. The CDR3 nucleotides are TGCAGCGCTGAACTGGACGCTGAAGCTTTCTTT.

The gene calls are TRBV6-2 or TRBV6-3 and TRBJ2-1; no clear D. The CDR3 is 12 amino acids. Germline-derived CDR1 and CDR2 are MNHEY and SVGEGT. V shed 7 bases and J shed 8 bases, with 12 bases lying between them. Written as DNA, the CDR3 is TGTGCCAGCATTTTCACTCGAGATGAGCAGTTCTTC. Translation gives CASIFTRDEQFF.

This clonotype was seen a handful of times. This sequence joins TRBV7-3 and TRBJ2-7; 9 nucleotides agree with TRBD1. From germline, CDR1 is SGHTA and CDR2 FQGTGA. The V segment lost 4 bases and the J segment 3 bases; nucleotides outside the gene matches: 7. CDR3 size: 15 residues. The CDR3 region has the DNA TGTGCCAGCAGCTCCCCCGGGACAGGGATCTACGAGCAGTACTTC. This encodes CASSSPGTGIYEQYF.

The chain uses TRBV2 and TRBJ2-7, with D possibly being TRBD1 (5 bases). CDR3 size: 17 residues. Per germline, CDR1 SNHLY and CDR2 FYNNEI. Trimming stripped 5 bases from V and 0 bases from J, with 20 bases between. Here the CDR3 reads CASSTTGAGPRSYEQYF. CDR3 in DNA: TGTGCCAGCAGTACAACAGGCGCTGGACCTCGCTCCTACGAGCAGTACTTC.

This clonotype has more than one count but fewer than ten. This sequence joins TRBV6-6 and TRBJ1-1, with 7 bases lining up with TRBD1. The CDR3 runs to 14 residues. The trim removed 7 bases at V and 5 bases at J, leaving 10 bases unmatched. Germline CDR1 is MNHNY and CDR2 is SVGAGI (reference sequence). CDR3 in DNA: TGTGCCAGCAATAAATTGGACAGGTCAACTGAAGCTTTCTTT. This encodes CASNKLDRSTEAFF.

Written as DNA, the CDR3 is TGTGCCAGCAGCGTAGAGGCGGACCTAAGCGACAATGAGCAGTTCTTC. Translation: CASSVEADLSDNEQFF. The chain has TRBV9 and TRBJ2-1; no clear D gene. The V end was cut by 0 bases, the J end by 5 bases, with 15 bases between. The CDR3 spans 16 residues. Germline lookup yields CDR1 SGDLS and CDR2 YYNGEE.

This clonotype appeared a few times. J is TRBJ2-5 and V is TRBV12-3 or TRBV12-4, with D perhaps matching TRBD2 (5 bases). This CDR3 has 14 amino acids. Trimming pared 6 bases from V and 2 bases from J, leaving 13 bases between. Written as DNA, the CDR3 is TGTGCCAGCAGCGACTGGACTGATCAAGAGACCCAGTACTTC. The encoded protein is CASSDWTDQETQYF.

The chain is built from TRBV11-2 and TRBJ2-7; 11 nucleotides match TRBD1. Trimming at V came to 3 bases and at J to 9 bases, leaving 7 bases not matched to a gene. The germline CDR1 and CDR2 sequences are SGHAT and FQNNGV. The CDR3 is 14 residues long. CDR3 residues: CASSFGTGGSGQYF. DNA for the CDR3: TGTGCCAGCAGCTTCGGGACAGGGGGAAGTGGGCAGTACTTC.

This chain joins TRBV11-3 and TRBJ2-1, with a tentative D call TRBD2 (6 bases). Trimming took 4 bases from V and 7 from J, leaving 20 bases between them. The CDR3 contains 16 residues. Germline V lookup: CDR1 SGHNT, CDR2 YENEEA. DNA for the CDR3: TGTGCCAGCAGCTCCCGGGACTCCTCCTTTGGGAATGAGCAGTTCTTC. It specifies CASSSRDSSFGNEQFF.